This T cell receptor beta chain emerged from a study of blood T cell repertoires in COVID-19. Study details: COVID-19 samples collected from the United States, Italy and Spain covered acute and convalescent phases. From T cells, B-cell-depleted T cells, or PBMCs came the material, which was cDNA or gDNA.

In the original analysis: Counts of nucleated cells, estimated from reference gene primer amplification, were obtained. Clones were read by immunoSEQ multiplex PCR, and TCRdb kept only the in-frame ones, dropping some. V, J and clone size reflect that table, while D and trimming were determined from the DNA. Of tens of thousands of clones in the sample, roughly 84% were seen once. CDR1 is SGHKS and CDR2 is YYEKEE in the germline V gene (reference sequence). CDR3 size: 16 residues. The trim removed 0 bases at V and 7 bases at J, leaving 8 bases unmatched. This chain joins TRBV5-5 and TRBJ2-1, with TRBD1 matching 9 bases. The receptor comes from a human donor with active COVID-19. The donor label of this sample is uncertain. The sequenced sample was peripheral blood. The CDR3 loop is CASSLALRDRENEQFF. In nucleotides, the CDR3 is TGTGCCAGCAGCTTGGCACTCCGGGACAGGGAGAATGAGCAGTTCTTC.